This T cell receptor (beta chain) was sequenced for a study of T cell responses to AZD1222 COVID-19 vaccine. Study-level results: It should be noted that donors were predominantly white British and more often female, and clonal diversity was possibly underestimated.

The method was immunoSEQ multiplex PCR; TCRdb's version includes in-frame clones alone and lacks a portion of them. Here the sample spans 110,000 or so clones, about 86% being singletons. Notes on this clone: Its antigen is still unknown.

The sample in question was peripheral blood, obtained 28 days after the second AZD1222 dose. The sequence was obtained from an adult who received the AZD1222 COVID-19 vaccine.

The CDR3 sequence: CASSYGLGGDEPQHF. Here the CDR3 DNA reads TGTGCCAGCTCATATGGTTTGGGCGGGGACGAGCCCCAGCATTTT. V is TRBV18 and J is TRBJ1-5, with D maybe TRBD1 (5 bases). This CDR3 comprises 15 residues. Trimming removed 5 bases from V and 8 bases from J, with 19 bases in between. CDR1 is KGHSH, CDR2 LQKENI, per germline. Full variable domain (missing parts from reference TRBV18 and TRBJ1-5): NAGVMQNPRHLVRRRGQEARLRCSPMKGHSHVYWYRQLPEEGLKFMVYLQKENIIDESGMPKERFSAEFPKEGPSILRIQQVVRGDSAAYFCASSYGLGGDEPQHFGDGTRLSIL.